A selection of T cell receptor beta chains follows, all from one sample in a study of control samples from healthy donors and cancer patients. The data were produced by immunoSEQ multiplex PCR, yet TCRdb's version contains in-frame clones alone and is incomplete. The profile shows around 99,000 clones, less than 95% of them singletons. The specimen was blood. All receptors derive from a human donor in good health. The donor label of this sample is uncertain. CDR3s include the opening cysteine and the closing phenylalanine or tryptophan. Fields, in order: CDR3 length, D gene, V gene, clone size, J gene, CDR3 DNA, CDR3 protein. A D gene is named only where the DNA matches it firmly. Clone size is shown for a subset of rows, as once, few, many or a class of expanded clone.

CDR3 length: 14
D gene: -
V gene: TRBV7-8
clone size: -
J gene: TRBJ1-5
CDR3 DNA: TGTGCCAGCAGCATACGATGGGAGGGTCAGCCCCAGCATTTT
CDR3 protein: CASSIRWEGQPQHF

CDR3 length: 14
D gene: -
V gene: TRBV6-6
clone size: -
J gene: TRBJ2-1
CDR3 DNA: TGTGCCAGCATCGGTGGCAGGAGAAGCAATGAGCAGTTCTTC
CDR3 protein: CASIGGRRSNEQFF

CDR3 length: 16
D gene: -
V gene: TRBV24-1
clone size: -
J gene: TRBJ2-2
CDR3 DNA: TGTGCCACCAGTGACCCAGGGATCCCCAGGGGCGGGGAGCTGTTTTTT
CDR3 protein: CATSDPGIPRGGELFF

CDR3 length: 14
D gene: TRBD1
V gene: TRBV7-9
clone size: -
J gene: TRBJ1-1
CDR3 DNA: TGTGCCAGCAGCTCGGGACAGGGAGACACTGAAGCTTTCTTT
CDR3 protein: CASSSGQGDTEAFF

CDR3 length: 13
D gene: -
V gene: TRBV6-4
clone size: -
J gene: TRBJ1-1
CDR3 DNA: TGTGCCAGCAGTGAACAATCGAACACTGAAGCTTTCTTT
CDR3 protein: CASSEQSNTEAFF

CDR3 length: 13
D gene: -
V gene: TRBV12-3/TRBV12-4
clone size: -
J gene: TRBJ1-2
CDR3 DNA: TGTGCCAGCAGCAGCAGGGAGAACTATGGCTACACCTTC
CDR3 protein: CASSSRENYGYTF

CDR3 length: 13
D gene: -
V gene: TRBV7-9
clone size: -
J gene: TRBJ2-7
CDR3 DNA: TGTGCCAGCACGATGGGAGGGGGCTACGAGCAGTACTTC
CDR3 protein: CASTMGGGYEQYF

CDR3 length: 15
D gene: TRBD1
V gene: TRBV14
clone size: -
J gene: TRBJ1-2
CDR3 DNA: TGTGCCAGCAGCCACCACGAGGGGCAGGGGGCTGGCTACACCTTC
CDR3 protein: CASSHHEGQGAGYTF

CDR3 length: 14
D gene: -
V gene: TRBV2
clone size: -
J gene: TRBJ1-1
CDR3 DNA: TGTGCCAGCGGATGGGGGGCAGCGAACACTGAAGCTTTCTTT
CDR3 protein: CASGWGAANTEAFF

CDR3 length: 18
D gene: -
V gene: TRBV12-5
clone size: -
J gene: TRBJ2-3
CDR3 DNA: TGTGCTAGTGGTTTGGTACCGGACGGGACCCGGGCGGCTAGTACGCAGTATTTT
CDR3 protein: CASGLVPDGTRAASTQYF

CDR3 length: 15
D gene: -
V gene: TRBV5-1
clone size: -
J gene: TRBJ2-2
CDR3 DNA: TGCGCCAGCAGCTTGGGCCGGGGGTCCACCGGGGAGCTGTTTTTT
CDR3 protein: CASSLGRGSTGELFF

CDR3 length: 16
D gene: TRBD2
V gene: TRBV24-1
clone size: -
J gene: TRBJ2-5
CDR3 DNA: TGTGCCACCTCTCCTAGGGGCGGGGGGTACCAAGAGACCCAGTACTTC
CDR3 protein: CATSPRGGGYQETQYF

CDR3 length: 13
D gene: TRBD1
V gene: TRBV6-5
clone size: -
J gene: TRBJ1-2
CDR3 DNA: TGTGCCAGCAGTTACCCAGGGGGCAGTGGCTACACCTTC
CDR3 protein: CASSYPGGSGYTF

CDR3 length: 14
D gene: -
V gene: TRBV19
clone size: -
J gene: TRBJ1-5
CDR3 DNA: TGTGCCAGTAGTATCTGGCAGGGAGATCAGCCCCAGCATTTT
CDR3 protein: CASSIWQGDQPQHF

CDR3 length: 13
D gene: -
V gene: TRBV12-3/TRBV12-4
clone size: -
J gene: TRBJ1-2
CDR3 DNA: TGTGCCAGCAGCCGGACGGGGCCCTATGGCTACACCTTC
CDR3 protein: CASSRTGPYGYTF

CDR3 length: 11
D gene: -
V gene: TRBV12-3/TRBV12-4
clone size: -
J gene: TRBJ1-2
CDR3 DNA: TGTGCCAGCAGTTACGGCTATGGCTACACCTTC
CDR3 protein: CASSYGYGYTF

CDR3 length: 13
D gene: -
V gene: TRBV21-1
clone size: -
J gene: TRBJ1-2
CDR3 DNA: TGTGCCAGCAGCAAACGAGGGGCCTATGGCTACACCTTC
CDR3 protein: CASSKRGAYGYTF

CDR3 length: 12
D gene: -
V gene: TRBV29-1
clone size: -
J gene: TRBJ2-3
CDR3 DNA: TGCAGCGTTGGGGTGCCCGGAGATACGCAGTATTTT
CDR3 protein: CSVGVPGDTQYF

CDR3 length: 15
D gene: -
V gene: TRBV19
clone size: -
J gene: TRBJ2-1
CDR3 DNA: TGTGCCAGTAGAAGGACAGAGGAAAACTACAATGAGCAGTTCTTC
CDR3 protein: CASRRTEENYNEQFF

CDR3 length: 15
D gene: -
V gene: TRBV6-4
clone size: -
J gene: TRBJ2-3
CDR3 DNA: TGTGCCAGCAGTGAAATTGGGGTTAGCACAGATACGCAGTATTTT
CDR3 protein: CASSEIGVSTDTQYF

CDR3 length: 13
D gene: -
V gene: TRBV6-1
clone size: few
J gene: TRBJ2-1
CDR3 DNA: TGTGCCAGCAGTGACAGCTCCTACAATGAGCAGTTCTTC
CDR3 protein: CASSDSSYNEQFF

CDR3 length: 15
D gene: TRBD1
V gene: TRBV5-6
clone size: -
J gene: TRBJ1-2
CDR3 DNA: TGTGCCAGCAGGCAACAGGGGGCTGGAAACTATGGCTACACCTTC
CDR3 protein: CASRQQGAGNYGYTF

CDR3 length: 13
D gene: -
V gene: TRBV19
clone size: -
J gene: TRBJ1-2
CDR3 DNA: TGTGCCAGCTCAGCCCTCCTCTACTATGGCTACACCTTC
CDR3 protein: CASSALLYYGYTF

CDR3 length: 13
D gene: -
V gene: TRBV18
clone size: -
J gene: TRBJ1-3
CDR3 DNA: TGTGCCAGCTCACCAATGGAAGGAAACACCATATATTTT
CDR3 protein: CASSPMEGNTIYF

CDR3 length: 15
D gene: TRBD1
V gene: TRBV3-1/TRBV3-2
clone size: -
J gene: TRBJ2-5
CDR3 DNA: TGTGCCAGCAGCCAACCTACAGGGGGCACAGAGACCCAGTACTTC
CDR3 protein: CASSQPTGGTETQYF

CDR3 length: 16
D gene: TRBD1
V gene: TRBV9
clone size: -
J gene: TRBJ2-7
CDR3 DNA: TGTGCCAGCAGCCCAACCCCAGGGACAGACTTCTACGAGCAGTACTTC
CDR3 protein: CASSPTPGTDFYEQYF

CDR3 length: 15
D gene: TRBD2
V gene: TRBV6-5
clone size: -
J gene: TRBJ2-5
CDR3 DNA: TGTGCCAGCAGCCCCGGGGGCGGGGGGGGCGAGACCCAGTACTTC
CDR3 protein: CASSPGGGGGETQYF

CDR3 length: 16
D gene: -
V gene: TRBV5-1
clone size: -
J gene: TRBJ1-1
CDR3 DNA: TGCGCCAGCAGCGTCTTACAAATGGAGGGGGACACTGAAGCTTTCTTT
CDR3 protein: CASSVLQMEGDTEAFF

CDR3 length: 15
D gene: TRBD1
V gene: TRBV10-3
clone size: -
J gene: TRBJ2-3
CDR3 DNA: TGTGCCATCAGTGACTACGGACAGGGGACAGATACGCAGTATTTT
CDR3 protein: CAISDYGQGTDTQYF

CDR3 length: 15
D gene: -
V gene: TRBV2
clone size: -
J gene: TRBJ2-2
CDR3 DNA: TGTGCCAGCAGTGAAGACGGAACTGACACCGGGGAGCTGTTTTTT
CDR3 protein: CASSEDGTDTGELFF

CDR3 length: 13
D gene: -
V gene: TRBV19
clone size: -
J gene: TRBJ1-3
CDR3 DNA: TGTGCCTCCGGGGGAGACATCGGAAACACCATATATTTT
CDR3 protein: CASGGDIGNTIYF

CDR3 length: 14
D gene: TRBD1
V gene: TRBV2
clone size: once
J gene: TRBJ1-2
CDR3 DNA: TGTGCCAGCAGTGAAGGGGGGACAGGCTATGGCTACACCTTC
CDR3 protein: CASSEGGTGYGYTF

CDR3 length: 14
D gene: TRBD2
V gene: TRBV25-1
clone size: -
J gene: TRBJ2-1
CDR3 DNA: TGTGCCAGCAGTGGAGCGGGGTTTGCGGGAGAGCAGTTCTTC
CDR3 protein: CASSGAGFAGEQFF

CDR3 length: 13
D gene: -
V gene: TRBV9
clone size: few
J gene: TRBJ1-1
CDR3 DNA: TGTGCCAGCAGCCCAAGGGGGGACACTGAAGCTTTCTTT
CDR3 protein: CASSPRGDTEAFF

CDR3 length: 17
D gene: TRBD1
V gene: TRBV9
clone size: -
J gene: TRBJ1-6
CDR3 DNA: TGTGCCAGCAGCGTAGGGGTTGGACAGGGATATAATTCACCCCTCCACTTT
CDR3 protein: CASSVGVGQGYNSPLHF

CDR3 length: 15
D gene: -
V gene: TRBV5-6
clone size: -
J gene: TRBJ2-1
CDR3 DNA: TGTGCCAGCAGCTTTGGGCCCTCCTACCGTGAAGAGCAGTTCTTC
CDR3 protein: CASSFGPSYREEQFF

CDR3 length: 15
D gene: -
V gene: TRBV7-2
clone size: -
J gene: TRBJ1-1
CDR3 DNA: TGTGCCAGCAGCTTAATTGGAGGGGGAGACACTGAAGCTTTCTTT
CDR3 protein: CASSLIGGGDTEAFF

CDR3 length: 13
D gene: -
V gene: TRBV29-1
clone size: -
J gene: TRBJ1-2
CDR3 DNA: TGCAGCGCCTCTCGAGGGGGGGACTATGGCTACACCTTC
CDR3 protein: CSASRGGDYGYTF

CDR3 length: 11
D gene: -
V gene: TRBV6-5
clone size: -
J gene: TRBJ1-2
CDR3 DNA: TGTGCCAGCAACGGGGATTATGGCTACACCTTC
CDR3 protein: CASNGDYGYTF

CDR3 length: 13
D gene: -
V gene: TRBV6-6
clone size: -
J gene: TRBJ1-3
CDR3 DNA: TGTGCCATCTATCGGGGGACTGGAAACACCATATATTTT
CDR3 protein: CAIYRGTGNTIYF

CDR3 length: 15
D gene: TRBD1
V gene: TRBV7-8
clone size: -
J gene: TRBJ2-1
CDR3 DNA: TGTGCCAGCAGCTTCGACAGGGACCTTAACAATGAGCAGTTCTTC
CDR3 protein: CASSFDRDLNNEQFF

CDR3 length: 14
D gene: -
V gene: TRBV30
clone size: -
J gene: TRBJ2-2
CDR3 DNA: TGTGCCTGGAGTCAGTCAGGGTGGACCGGGGAGCTGTTTTTT
CDR3 protein: CAWSQSGWTGELFF

CDR3 length: 13
D gene: -
V gene: TRBV21-1
clone size: -
J gene: TRBJ1-2
CDR3 DNA: TGTGCCAGCAGCAAAGTGGGGGCCCGCGGCTACACCTTC
CDR3 protein: CASSKVGARGYTF

CDR3 length: 12
D gene: TRBD2
V gene: TRBV7-3
clone size: -
J gene: TRBJ2-1
CDR3 DNA: TGTGCCAGCAGCCTCAGCGGGGGGGATCAGTTCTTC
CDR3 protein: CASSLSGGDQFF

CDR3 length: 14
D gene: TRBD1
V gene: TRBV18
clone size: -
J gene: TRBJ2-7
CDR3 DNA: TGTGCCAGCTCACACCGGGACAGGACCTACGAGCAGTACTTC
CDR3 protein: CASSHRDRTYEQYF

CDR3 length: 13
D gene: TRBD1
V gene: TRBV6-5
clone size: -
J gene: TRBJ2-2
CDR3 DNA: TGTGCCAGCAGTACAGACAGGGCGCGGGAGCTGTTTTTT
CDR3 protein: CASSTDRARELFF

CDR3 length: 14
D gene: -
V gene: TRBV4-2
clone size: -
J gene: TRBJ1-2
CDR3 DNA: TGTGCCAGCAGCCAATCCCCCGGGGTCTATGGCTACACCTTC
CDR3 protein: CASSQSPGVYGYTF

CDR3 length: 14
D gene: -
V gene: TRBV6-2/TRBV6-3
clone size: few
J gene: TRBJ2-7
CDR3 DNA: TGTGCCAGCAGCCTACGACAGACCGCCTACGAGCAGTACTTC
CDR3 protein: CASSLRQTAYEQYF

CDR3 length: 15
D gene: -
V gene: TRBV2
clone size: -
J gene: TRBJ2-1
CDR3 DNA: TGTGCCAGCAGTGATCAGTTACAATTACCAAATGAGCAGTTCTTC
CDR3 protein: CASSDQLQLPNEQFF

CDR3 length: 17
D gene: -
V gene: TRBV4-1
clone size: -
J gene: TRBJ2-3
CDR3 DNA: TGCGCCAGCAGCCAAGAAAAGAGTTTAATCCACACAGATACGCAGTATTTT
CDR3 protein: CASSQEKSLIHTDTQYF

CDR3 length: 18
D gene: -
V gene: TRBV7-8
clone size: -
J gene: TRBJ1-3
CDR3 DNA: TGTGCCAGCAGCTTAGGTCAAGTTGGGGGGAGCTCTGGAAACACCATATATTTT
CDR3 protein: CASSLGQVGGSSGNTIYF

CDR3 length: 15
D gene: TRBD1
V gene: TRBV10-1
clone size: -
J gene: TRBJ1-1
CDR3 DNA: TGCGCCAGCAGGACCGGAGACAGGGGAAACACTGAAGCTTTCTTT
CDR3 protein: CASRTGDRGNTEAFF

CDR3 length: 16
D gene: -
V gene: TRBV25-1
clone size: -
J gene: TRBJ1-3
CDR3 DNA: TGTGCCAGCAGTGAATCGGGGCAGAACCCGGGAAACACCATATATTTT
CDR3 protein: CASSESGQNPGNTIYF

CDR3 length: 14
D gene: TRBD1
V gene: TRBV25-1
clone size: -
J gene: TRBJ2-7
CDR3 DNA: TGTGCCAGCAGTGATATGGGACAGATCTACGAGCAGTACTTC
CDR3 protein: CASSDMGQIYEQYF

CDR3 length: 16
D gene: TRBD2
V gene: TRBV20-1
clone size: once
J gene: TRBJ2-3
CDR3 DNA: TGCAGTGCTAGTGCCCTAGCGGGGGGCCGGGAAGATACGCAGTATTTT
CDR3 protein: CSASALAGGREDTQYF